The 16 T cell receptor beta chains reported below all come from one sample, sequenced in a study of CD8 T cells in Susac syndrome. cDNA came from approximately 0.5 to 1 ug RNA primed by random hexamers. TCRdb passed the immunoSEQ multiplex PCR reads through MiXCR, listing each CDR3 protein once. This repertoire shows about 180,000 distinct CDR3 sequences, about 94% found once; its top ten account for 0.085% to 0.1%. The sample taken for sequencing was CD4+ T cells from PBMCs. Receptors originate from a human donor with Susac syndrome.

The chain recombines TRBV20-1 with TRBJ1-1, with unresolved D. The length of the CDR3 is 12 residues. CDR1 is DFQATT and CDR2 is SNEGSKA in the germline V gene (reference sequence). Trimming took off 2 bases at V and 4 bases at J, with 8 bases between the two ends. The CDR3 reads CSARRVGTEAFF. In DNA form, the CDR3 reads TGCAGTGCTAGAAGGGTGGGCACTGAAGCTTTCTTT.

This chain links TRBV20-1 with TRBJ2-5; the match to TRBD2 covers 10 bases. J was trimmed by 4 bases and V by 0 bases; bases with no gene match: 5. Germline CDR1 DFQATT, CDR2 SNEGSKA (reference sequence). The CDR3 runs 15 residues. CDR3 coding DNA: TGCAGTGCTAGAGATCAAAGCGGGGGGGCAGAGACCCAGTACTTC. Protein sequence: CSARDQSGGAETQYF.

V is TRBV4-1 and J is TRBJ2-1; 8 bases match TRBD1. The V gene's germline CDR1 is MGHRA and CDR2 YSYEKL. This CDR3 is 15 amino acids long. J gave up 8 bases and V 0 bases, and 6 bases lay outside the gene matches. The CDR3 nucleotides are TGCGCCAGCAGCCAAGAGGGCAGGGGGCAGGATGAGCAGTTCTTC. This sequence encodes CASSQEGRGQDEQFF.

The J gene is TRBJ2-2, the V gene TRBV4-3, with 11 bases aligning to TRBD1. The CDR3 sequence is 17 residues long. The V gene end was trimmed by 2 bases and the J gene end by 3 bases; junction bases not matched to a gene: 5. Germline V lookup: CDR1 LGHNA, CDR2 YSLEER. DNA of the CDR3: TGCGCCAGCAGCCAATCGCCGGACAGGGGGCACACCGGGGAGCTGTTTTTT. Residues: CASSQSPDRGHTGELFF.

This clonotype was observed a few times. The chain is built from TRBV12-3 or TRBV12-4 and TRBJ2-7; D may be TRBD2 (6 bases). V shed 5 bases and J shed 0 bases, with 17 bases lying between them. This CDR3 has 16 amino acids. In DNA, the CDR3 is TGTGCCAGCAGTCTCAGGACTACTACAAGCTCCTACGAGCAGTACTTC. Translated, it gives CASSLRTTTSSYEQYF.

This clonotype showed up just once. The chain links TRBV5-1 to TRBJ1-2; 9 bases match TRBD1. Trimming at V came to 4 bases and at J to 2 bases, leaving 9 bases not matched to a gene. The germline CDR1 and CDR2 sequences are SGHRS and YFSETQ. The CDR3 loop spans 16 amino acids. CDR3 sequence: CASSRSTGGSNYGYTF. The CDR3 coding sequence is TGCGCCAGCAGCCGTTCCACAGGGGGCTCCAACTATGGCTACACCTTC.

This chain links TRBV12-3 or TRBV12-4 with TRBJ2-3; TRBD2 agrees at 10 bases. This CDR3 comprises 16 residues. Losses at the gene ends were 5 bases for V and 7 bases for J; bases not matched to a gene: 12. CDR3 DNA sequence: TGTGCCAGCAGTCCCACCAGCGGGGGGGCTTCTCATACGCAGTATTTT. This encodes CASSPTSGGASHTQYF.

This clonotype was seen just once. J is TRBJ1-5 and V is TRBV7-9; TRBD1 is a possible D gene (5 bases). The V gene lost 1 base and the J gene lost 2 bases, with 9 bases spanning the gap. Per the germline V gene, CDR1 is SEHNR and CDR2 is FQNEAQ (reference sequence). The CDR3 runs to 15 residues. The CDR3 bases are TGTGCCAGCAGCTTAGGGGGGTTTGGCAATCAGCCCCAGCATTTT. This translates into CASSLGGFGNQPQHF.

V is TRBV20-1 and J is TRBJ1-5; D is perhaps TRBD1 (5 bases). The V and J ends lost 2 bases and 5 bases respectively, with 10 bases between them. The CDR3 covers 13 residues. Germline-derived CDR1 and CDR2 are DFQATT and SNEGSKA (reference sequence). CDR3 amino acids: CSARLGLHQPQHF. Written as DNA, the CDR3 is TGCAGTGCTAGACTGGGACTCCATCAGCCCCAGCATTTT.

The V and J genes are TRBV20-1 and TRBJ2-1, with 7 bases matching TRBD2. The CDR3 has 14 amino acids. The germline CDR1 and CDR2 sequences are DFQATT and SNEGSKA (reference sequence). Trimming at V came to 5 bases and at J to 2 bases, leaving 6 bases not matched to a gene. The CDR3 loop reads CSAQSSGPYNEQFF. CDR3 nucleotide sequence: TGCAGTGCTCAATCTAGCGGCCCCTACAATGAGCAGTTCTTC.

This clonotype was counted a single time. The chain is built from TRBV18 and TRBJ1-1; 7 nucleotides align to TRBD1. This CDR3 is 15 amino acids long. J gave up 0 bases and V 5 bases, and 6 bases lay outside the gene matches. Germline V gene data show CDR1 as KGHSH and CDR2 as LQKENI. DNA for the CDR3: TGTGCCAGCTCATTCCACAGGGGAATGAACACTGAAGCTTTCTTT. This encodes CASSFHRGMNTEAFF. Full variable domain (rest looked up from reference TRBV18 and TRBJ1-1): NAGVMQNPRHLVRRRGQEARLRCSPMKGHSHVYWYRQLPEEGLKFMVYLQKENIIDESGMPKERFSAEFPKEGPSILRIQQVVRGDSAAYFCASSFHRGMNTEAFFGQGTRLTVV.

This rearrangement joins TRBV11-1 to TRBJ2-1; 8 bases are shared with TRBD1. The CDR3 is 14 residues long. The germline V gene has CDR1 SGHAT and CDR2 FQDESV (reference sequence). V shed 4 bases and J 8 bases; nucleotides not matched to a gene: 7. The chain's CDR3 is CASSSKTGVDEQFF. The CDR3 DNA sequence: TGTGCCAGCAGCTCGAAGACAGGGGTGGATGAGCAGTTCTTC.

The chain employs TRBV7-9 and TRBJ2-7; D might be TRBD2 (7 bases). From germline, CDR1 is SEHNR and CDR2 FQNEAQ (reference sequence). The CDR3 extends over 14 amino acids. V shed 5 bases and J shed 2 bases, with 13 bases lying between them. The chain's CDR3 is CASSPGRGTYEQYF. CDR3 in DNA: TGTGCCAGCAGCCCAGGGAGGGGGACCTACGAGCAGTACTTC.

The chain is built from TRBV28 and TRBJ1-2; D remains ambiguous. V lost 5 bases, J lost 4 bases, and 14 bases lay in between. Germline V CDR1 and CDR2: MDHEN, SYDVKM. The CDR3 consists of 14 residues. Here the CDR3 reads CASSPAWQIYGYTF. The CDR3 nucleotides are TGTGCCAGCAGTCCGGCCTGGCAGATCTATGGCTACACCTTC.

CDR3 DNA: TGTGCCAGCAGCTTAGTTCCGGAGCTAGCGGGAGGAGGGCAGTACTTC. Residues: CASSLVPELAGGGQYF. V usage is TRBV7-2 and J usage is TRBJ2-7, with 11 bases matching TRBD2. CDR1 and CDR2 (germline): SGHTA, FQGNSA. This CDR3 region has 16 residues. V was pared by 1 base and J by 9 bases, with 11 bases of the junction left unmatched.

The chain carries TRBV7-8 and TRBJ2-1; D ambiguous. Germline CDR1 is SGHVS and CDR2 is FQNEAQ. The CDR3 is 15 residues long. Trimming left V 5 bases short and J 0 bases short, with 11 bases between. CDR3: CASSDGRYSYNEQFF. The CDR3 region has the DNA TGTGCCAGCAGCGACGGCAGGTACTCCTACAATGAGCAGTTCTTC. Using reference TRBV7-8 and TRBJ2-1 for the parts outside the CDR3, the full variable domain is GAGVSQSPRYKVAKRGQDVALRCDPISGHVSLFWYQQALGQGPEFLTYFQNEAQLDKSGLPSDRFFAERPEGSVSTLKIQRTQQEDSAVYLCASSDGRYSYNEQFFGPGTRLTVL.